The next 8 T cell receptor beta chains were all read from a single sample in a study of a mutant IDH1 vaccine in newly diagnosed glioma. Indicated time point: week 11, during vaccination. It was 300 ug of mutant IDH1 20-mer peptide that made up each vaccine dose, given with topical imiquimod. Antigen specificity for these receptors is unknown. Assay used: immunoSEQ multiplex PCR; TCRdb lists only in-frame clones, some missing. The sample holds some 54,000 clones, over 75% seen once. Sequences were derived from PBMCs, sampled from a glioma patient whose treatment included an IDH1 peptide vaccine. The receptors shown here come from a man over 45 with glioma.

J is TRBJ2-3 and V is TRBV9; no reliable D call. Germline V gives CDR1 SGDLS, CDR2 YYNGEE. The CDR3 loop spans 12 amino acids. With 0 bases removed from V and 5 bases from J, the gap between germline ends came to 4 bases. The CDR3 sequence is CASSVGGDTQYF. The CDR3 coding sequence is TGTGCCAGCAGCGTAGGAGGAGATACGCAGTATTTT.

This sequence joins TRBV27 and TRBJ2-6; possibly TRBD1 or TRBD2 for D (5 bases each). CDR3 length: 18 residues. CDR1 MNHEY and CDR2 SMNVEV come from the germline V gene (reference sequence). V was shortened by 2 bases and J by 0 bases, with 14 bases between the two germline ends. The CDR3 region has the DNA TGTGCCAGCAGTTTAGAGGGGCCCCGTTACTCTGGGGCCAACGTCCTGACTTTC. This sequence encodes CASSLEGPRYSGANVLTF.

The chain carries TRBV19 and TRBJ2-7, with 9 bases aligning to TRBD1. The CDR3 sequence is 14 residues long. Germline trimming cut 8 bases from V and 12 bases from J; bases unmatched to any gene: 17. CDR1 LNHDA and CDR2 SQIVND come from the germline V gene (reference sequence). CDR3 sequence: CASSTGRTGESGYF. CDR3 DNA sequence: TGTGCCAGTTCAACTGGGAGGACAGGGGAGTCCGGGTACTTC.

The chain couples TRBV6-6 to TRBJ1-5, with D perhaps TRBD1 (5 bases). The V gene lost 7 bases and the J gene lost 6 bases, with 13 bases spanning the gap. Germline loops: CDR1 MNHNY, CDR2 SVGAGI (reference sequence). This CDR3 comprises 13 residues. DNA for the CDR3: TGTGCCAGCACATCAGGGCAGGGTCAGCCCCAGCATTTT. Protein: CASTSGQGQPQHF.

This chain joins TRBV7-2 and TRBJ2-7; 10 bases are a match to TRBD2. CDR1 is SGHTA, CDR2 FQGNSA, per germline. Trimming cost V 3 bases and J 5 bases; bases outside gene matches: 7. The CDR3 consists of 15 residues. DNA for the CDR3: TGTGCCAGCAGCTTCAGCGGGGGGGCTCAGGACGAGCAGTACTTC. This gives the protein CASSFSGGAQDEQYF.

This chain joins TRBV4-1 and TRBJ2-3; D is uncertain. This CDR3 comprises 13 residues. Trimming removed 4 bases at V and 7 bases at J, with 12 bases between. Germline values: CDR1 MGHRA, CDR2 YSYEKL. The CDR3 region is CASSLERGHTQYF. CDR3 nucleotides: TGCGCCAGCAGCCTCGAACGTGGGCATACGCAGTATTTT.

J is TRBJ2-1 and V is TRBV7-9, with D possibly matching TRBD2 (7 bases). Germline CDR1 and CDR2: SEHNR and FQNEAQ (reference sequence). The length of the CDR3 is 15 residues. Deletions cut 5 bases from V and 7 bases from J, with 18 bases between. For the CDR3, the DNA is TGTGCCAGCAGCCCCGTCGGGGGGCGCGGGAATGAGCAGTTCTTC. Translating gives CASSPVGGRGNEQFF.

This chain links TRBV19 with TRBJ2-3; 8 bases map to TRBD1. CDR3 length equals 15 residues. With 2 bases clipped from V and 0 bases from J, the junction kept 1 base outside the gene matches. CDR1 is LNHDA, CDR2 SQIVND, per germline (reference sequence). CDR3: CASSIRTGSTDTQYF. The CDR3 DNA reads as TGTGCCAGTAGTATAAGGACAGGGAGCACAGATACGCAGTATTTT.